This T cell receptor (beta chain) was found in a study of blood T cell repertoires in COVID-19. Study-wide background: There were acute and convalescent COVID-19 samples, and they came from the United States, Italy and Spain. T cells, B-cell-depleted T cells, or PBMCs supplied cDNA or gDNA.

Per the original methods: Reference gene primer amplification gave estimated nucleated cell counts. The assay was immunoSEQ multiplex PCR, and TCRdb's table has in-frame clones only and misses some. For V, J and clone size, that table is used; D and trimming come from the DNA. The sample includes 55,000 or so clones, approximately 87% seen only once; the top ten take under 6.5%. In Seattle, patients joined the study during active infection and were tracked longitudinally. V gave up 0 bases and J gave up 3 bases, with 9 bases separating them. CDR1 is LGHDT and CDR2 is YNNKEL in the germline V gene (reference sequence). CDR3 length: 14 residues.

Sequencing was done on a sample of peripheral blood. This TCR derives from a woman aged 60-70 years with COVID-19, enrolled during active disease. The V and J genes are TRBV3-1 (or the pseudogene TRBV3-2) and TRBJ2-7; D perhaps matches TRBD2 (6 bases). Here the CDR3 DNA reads TGTGCCAGCAGCCAAGATGTAGCGGTCTACGAGCAGTACTTC. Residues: CASSQDVAVYEQYF.